This T cell receptor (beta chain) stems from a study of control samples from healthy donors and cancer patients. The V gene's germline CDR1 is MDHEN and CDR2 SYDVKM. This CDR3 has 15 amino acids. Trimming took 3 bases from V and 8 from J; bases not matched to a gene: 3. TCRdb's copy holds only in-frame clones and misses some; the assay was immunoSEQ multiplex PCR. The profile shows 150,000 to 200,000 clones, more than 90% of them singletons. The receptor's source is a man aged 30 to 45 in good health. The V call is TRBV28, the J call TRBJ1-6; the match to TRBD1 covers 11 bases. Sequencing used blood. CDR3: CASSFQGQGDSPLHF. In nucleotides, the CDR3 is TGTGCCAGCAGTTTTCAGGGACAGGGGGATTCACCCCTCCACTTT.